This entry lists 4 T cell receptor beta chains sequenced from one sample in a study of regulatory T cells in long-lasting Graves disease. Specified time point: persistent/refractory GD, antithyroid drugs over 5 years with positive TRAb. With RNA extracted from PBMCs as input, the TCR library was made. Relying on iRepertoire HTBI primers and Arm-PCR of CDR3 regions, the team built TCR beta libraries. MiXCR was run by TCRdb on the multiplex PCR reads, yielding one entry per CDR3 protein. The profile covers 500,000 to 800,000 distinct CDR3 sequences, with approximately 31% appearing a single time and about 42% taken by the ten largest. Material: peripheral blood mononuclear cells (PBMCs), obtained when the disease was refractory, from a patient treated with antithyroid drugs. These receptors were obtained from a female donor with Graves disease.

This clonotype was seen repeatedly, ten times or more. This chain connects TRBV2 to TRBJ2-5; weak D call: TRBD1 (5 bases). Germline loops: CDR1 SNHLY, CDR2 FYNNEI. The CDR3 is made up of 14 amino acids. The germline V and J ends were trimmed by 4 bases and 5 bases, with 14 bases remaining between them. The CDR3 DNA follows: TGTGCCAGCAGTGGGGCGAGGCCAGGGGAGACCCAGTACTTC. It translates to CASSGARPGETQYF.

The J gene is TRBJ1-1, the V gene TRBV12-3 or TRBV12-4; D possibly corresponds to TRBD1 (6 bases). This CDR3 spans 13 amino acids. The V and J ends lost 5 bases and 5 bases respectively, with 12 bases between them. The CDR3 sequence: CASSLTGQTEAFF. CDR3 in DNA: TGTGCCAGCAGTCTAACAGGGCAGACTGAAGCTTTCTTT.

This clonotype has just a few counts. This chain joins TRBV5-1 and TRBJ1-4, with D possibly TRBD1 on 5 matching bases. The CDR3 runs 14 residues. The ends were cut back, 0 bases at V and 14 bases at J, with 17 bases in the middle. CDR1 is SGHRS and CDR2 is YFSETQ in the germline V gene. The CDR3 DNA follows: TGCGCCAGCAGCTTGGGTCAGGGCCTCGGAGGGCTGTTTTTT. Translating it yields CASSLGQGLGGLFF.

The chain links TRBV5-1 to TRBJ1-1; 10 nucleotides match TRBD1. The V gene end was trimmed by 6 bases and the J gene end by 6 bases; junction bases not matched to a gene: 11. This CDR3 contains 15 residues. Germline values: CDR1 SGHRS, CDR2 YFSETQ. The CDR3 DNA is TGCGCCAGCACTCTAGGTCCGGGACAGGGGCCTGAAGCTTTCTTT. Translation: CASTLGPGQGPEAFF.